This T cell receptor (beta chain) was retrieved from a study of blood T cell repertoires in COVID-19 (dated by TCRdb to between 2020 and 2021). Looking at the study overall: The collaborator samples originated in the United States, Italy and Spain and spanned the acute and convalescent phases of COVID-19. The samples were drawn from two sources: the first 160 participants of the ongoing ImmuneRACE study, and some 1,300 subjects contributed by 6 global collaborators. HLA class I and class II types, where available, came from metadata supplied by the sample provider rather than from assay-based typing. The material from the prospective study consisted of cDNA or gDNA derived from T cells, B-cell-depleted T cells, or PBMCs. The repertoires were made available in a free public database intended to serve as a resource for research on the immune response to SARS-CoV-2. The dataset comprised deeply sampled blood TCRbeta repertoires from subjects exposed to, actively infected with, or recovered from COVID-19. The sample metadata nearly always contained a de-identified subject ID, COVID-19 status, age in years and sex.

The immunoSEQ Assay, a bias-controlled multiplex PCR, was used to amplify TCRbeta CDR3 regions from genomic DNA. As for how the authors treated the data: Within the assay, amplification of reference gene primers was used to estimate how many nucleated cells each sample contained. Sequence reads were collapsed and filtered to measure the absolute abundance of every unique TCRbeta CDR3 rearrangement. Productive Simpson clonality was computed per sample as the square root of Simpson's diversity index over productive rearrangements. Here the immuneACCESS table is served through TCRdb, limited to in-frame sequences with V and J called. Missing clones are a known gap in these copies; in checked studies unresolved V genes cover under half, and the rest lacks a known reason. From that table come the V and J calls and clone size; the DNA was used to work out D and trimming. The sample table records approximately 76,000 clones; around four fifths of these occur just once. Roughly 36% of the sample is held by the ten biggest clonotypes.

The collaborating institutions used their own protocols to collect whole blood in K2EDTA tubes. Collaborator samples were shipped for TCRbeta analysis as frozen whole blood, isolated PBMCs, or DNA extracted from either sample type. This clone was seen once. What antigen it recognizes has not been identified. Per-base qualities were not stored, and no clone one base away is much larger. On the study overall, not on this receptor specifically: Clinical and demographic metadata were provided uncurated, with the amount varying by source and participant.

From the cysteine up to the phenylalanine, the CDR3 has a length of 15 residues. Only the CDR3 part of the read is kept: 45 bases, read in frame from the first base. The germline V gene encodes CDR1 SGHDN and CDR2 FVKESK. V drops 0 bases and J drops 5 bases, leaving 13 bases in between. This sequence was found in an elderly man with active or convalescent COVID-19. The sequence is built from TRBV14 and TRBJ2-5, with a weak D call of TRBD2 (6 bases match). The source material was peripheral blood. The DNA is TGTGCCAGCAGCCAAGATTTCACGGGAGTGGAGACCCAGTACTTC. It specifies CASSQDFTGVETQYF.